This T cell receptor beta chain is from a study of radiation and T cells in renal cell carcinoma. Points from the study as a whole: From baseline, blood top tumor clonotypes peaked at 2 weeks post-radiation.

Time point given: baseline pretreatment blood. Treatment defined: 15 Gy SBRT to primary tumor, nephrectomy 4 weeks later. Worth noting for this clone: Antigen specificity is unknown.

The assay was immunoSEQ multiplex PCR, and TCRdb's table has in-frame clones only and misses some. The sample records 150,000 or so clones, around 78% being singletons. This CDR3 contains 18 residues. Germline assignment: CDR1 SGHNT and CDR2 YYREEE (reference sequence). The J segment lost 2 bases and the V segment lost 4 bases, leaving 13 bases of the junction unmatched. The sample here was blood, taken from a patient whose treatment included radiotherapy and nephrectomy. This chain connects TRBV5-4 to TRBJ2-5; 11 bases agree with TRBD2. This clonotype was sampled from a woman in her 50s with renal cell carcinoma. DNA for the CDR3: TGTGCCAGCAGCACCGGACTTAGTAGCGGGGGGGAACAAGAGACCCAGTACTTC. Encoded protein: CASSTGLSSGGEQETQYF.